Sequencing of this T cell receptor beta chain was carried out in a study of T-cell memory formation after mild COVID-19. Study-wide findings and caveats: Specificity for SARS-CoV-2 was not confirmed among the second-wave clones peaking on day 37. A second wave expanding day 15 to 37 was CD4+-biased; contracting clones were balanced. CD4+ clones that contracted lay mainly in CM and EM; CD8+ ones lay in EMRA.

This clonotype was observed a handful of times. The antigen remains unidentified. The 5'RACE method, run with constant-segment primers, produced TCR alpha and TCR beta cDNA libraries (carrying sample barcodes and UMIs). TCRdb re-called the 5' RACE reads through MiXCR, storing one row per CDR3 protein. The table includes some 340,000 distinct CDR3 sequences, under 15% detected once. The CDR3 spans 16 residues. J lost 8 bases, V lost 5 bases, and 14 bases had no gene match. The V gene's germline CDR1 is SEHNR and CDR2 FQNEAQ (reference sequence). The genes are TRBV7-9 and TRBJ1-4; 7 bases align to TRBD1. Sequencing input: PBMCs or a T cell subset sorted from them (not recorded which). The sequence derives from a man between 18 and 35 years old who had mild COVID-19 (a few samples of this study predate the infection). Cell type and time point are not known. The CDR3 coding sequence is TGTGCCAGCAGCCCGCTTCAAGACAGGGTTGACGAAAAACTGTTTTTT. It is translated as CASSPLQDRVDEKLFF. Supplemented by reference TRBV7-9 and TRBJ1-4, the full variable domain reads DTGVSQNPRHKITKRGQNVTFRCDPISEHNRLYWYRQTLGQGPEFLTYFQNEAQLEKSRLLSDRFSAERPKGSFSTLEIQRTEQGDSAMYLCASSPLQDRVDEKLFFGSGTQLSVL.